This passage covers 18 T cell receptor beta chains from one sample sequenced in a study of OX40 agonist ivuxolimab in advanced cancers. Measured with immunoSEQ multiplex PCR; TCRdb has only the in-frame clones, and not every one. The sample holds tens of thousands of clones; around 83% are singletons and the top ten take roughly a sixth. Sequences were derived from CD4+ or CD8+ T cells sorted from blood, sampled in a trial of the OX40 agonist ivuxolimab. The receptors originated from an adult with an advanced solid tumor such as melanoma, head and neck, liver or kidney cancer.

This clone was seen once. This chain links TRBV10-3 with TRBJ2-1; D may be TRBD2 (6 bases). Germline V gene sequence: CDR1 ENHRY, CDR2 SYGVKD. Trimming cost V 8 bases and J 5 bases, with 13 bases left between them. This CDR3 region has 13 residues. CDR3 residues: CAIGLSGHNEQFF. The DNA for the CDR3 is TGTGCCATCGGCCTTAGCGGACACAATGAGCAGTTCTTC.

The chain couples TRBV5-1 to TRBJ2-7, with a possible D match to TRBD2 (6 bases). Trimming stripped 4 bases from V and 1 base from J, with 18 bases between. Germline V gene lookup returns CDR1 SGHRS and CDR2 YFSETQ. CDR3 length equals 16 residues. CDR3 sequence reads: CASSRDGGPNSYEQYF. The CDR3, as DNA: TGCGCCAGCAGCCGGGACGGGGGTCCCAATTCCTACGAGCAGTACTTC.

The chain has TRBV5-6 and TRBJ2-7, with TRBD2 as a possible D gene (6 bases). V lost 3 bases and J 1 base, leaving 17 bases between the germline ends. This CDR3 spans 16 amino acids. Germline lookup yields CDR1 SGHDT and CDR2 YYEEEE. CDR3 sequence reads: CASSSGTGDSSYEQYF. The CDR3 DNA reads TGTGCCAGCAGCTCTGGAACGGGAGACAGTTCCTACGAGCAGTACTTC.

This clone was picked up a small number of times. The chain has TRBV6-5 and TRBJ2-7, with 10 bases identical to TRBD2. With V trimmed by 0 bases and J by 6 bases, 5 bases remained unmatched. CDR1 MNHEY and CDR2 SVGAGI come from the germline V gene. The CDR3 has 15 amino acids. CDR3 bases: TGTGCCAGCAGTTACTCGGCTAGCGGGAGTACCGAGCAGTACTTC. It yields the protein CASSYSASGSTEQYF.

The gene calls are TRBV6-1 and TRBJ2-2; the match to TRBD2 covers 12 bases. Looked up from germline, CDR1 is MNHNS and CDR2 is SASEGT. V lost 4 bases, J lost 6 bases, and 9 bases stayed unmatched. The CDR3 is 17 amino acids. This CDR3 reads CASSATSGRRGSGELFF. Written as DNA, the CDR3 is TGTGCCAGCAGTGCTACTAGCGGGAGGCGGGGTTCCGGGGAGCTGTTTTTT.

The chain combines TRBV14 with TRBJ2-2; a weak D match, TRBD1 (6 bases). V was trimmed by 4 bases and J by 1 base, leaving 13 bases between them. The CDR3 has 16 residues. Germline values: CDR1 SGHDN, CDR2 FVKESK. The CDR3 sequence is CASSRLRGMNTGELFF. The CDR3, as DNA: TGTGCCAGCAGCCGCCTAAGGGGGATGAACACCGGGGAGCTGTTTTTT.

This clone was recorded only once. The rearrangement uses TRBV27 and TRBJ2-7; D perhaps matches TRBD1 (6 bases). This CDR3 is built from 13 residues. The V end was cut by 6 bases, the J end by 6 bases, with 15 bases between. The germline CDR1 and CDR2 sequences are MNHEY and SMNVEV (reference sequence). As DNA, the CDR3 is TGTGCCAGCAGGAGTGACAGGTTCGGCGAGCAGTACTTC. Protein sequence: CASRSDRFGEQYF.

The chain has TRBV14 and TRBJ2-2; 7 positions match TRBD1. The J segment lost 6 bases and the V segment lost 4 bases, leaving 2 bases of the junction unmatched. Germline-derived CDR1 and CDR2 are SGHDN and FVKESK. This CDR3 has 13 amino acids. CDR3 sequence reads: CASSLTGAGELFF. For the CDR3, the DNA is TGTGCCAGCAGCCTTACAGGGGCCGGGGAGCTGTTTTTT. Based on the CDR3 plus reference TRBV14 and TRBJ2-2, the full variable domain is EAGVTQFPSHSVIEKGQTVTLRCDPISGHDNLYWYRRVMGKEIKFLLHFVKESKQDESGMPNNRFLAERTGGTYSTLKVQPAELEDSGVYFCASSLTGAGELFFGEGSRLTVL.

The chain joins TRBV27 to TRBJ2-4, with D unclear. This CDR3 is 15 amino acids long. The germline V gene encodes CDR1 MNHEY and CDR2 SMNVEV (reference sequence). V shed 6 bases and J shed 0 bases, with 12 bases lying between them. CDR3: CASREGNLAKNIQYF. The CDR3 DNA reads TGTGCCAGCAGGGAAGGTAACCTAGCCAAAAACATTCAGTACTTC.

This chain uses TRBV5-8 with TRBJ1-2; unclear D gene. The CDR3 contains 13 residues. In germline, CDR1 is SGHTS, CDR2 YDEGEE. Trimming removed 4 bases from V and 3 bases from J, with 10 bases in between. CDR3 loop: CASSPDGDYGYTF. For the CDR3, the DNA is TGTGCCAGCAGCCCCGACGGAGACTATGGCTACACCTTC.

This chain connects TRBV6-1 to TRBJ2-2; no clear D. This CDR3 has 15 residues. The germline V gene encodes CDR1 MNHNS and CDR2 SASEGT. V shed 11 bases and J shed 4 bases, with 20 bases lying between them. CDR3 region: CASAAGWERTGELFF. DNA for the CDR3: TGTGCCTCCGCGGCAGGTTGGGAACGCACCGGGGAGCTGTTTTTT.

The chain carries TRBV5-1 and TRBJ2-1; TRBD2 might be the D (6 bases). Germline V gene sequence: CDR1 SGHRS, CDR2 YFSETQ. The ends were cut back, 0 bases at V and 7 bases at J, with 17 bases in the middle. This CDR3 region has 16 residues. The CDR3 reads CASSLAPPGEVNEQFF. The CDR3 nucleotides are TGCGCCAGCAGCTTGGCCCCTCCGGGGGAGGTGAATGAGCAGTTCTTC.

Of note for this clone: The sample contains more than one DNA sequence encoding this CDR3. V is TRBV11-1 and J is TRBJ2-7, with 9 bases lining up with TRBD2. CDR1 and CDR2 (germline): SGHAT, FQDESV (reference sequence). The CDR3 is 14 residues long. The ends lost 2 bases at V and 1 base at J; junction bases unmatched: 0. Here the CDR3 reads CASSLLAGSYEQYF. The CDR3 DNA sequence: TGTGCCAGCAGCTTACTAGCGGGGTCCTACGAGCAGTACTTC.

This chain joins TRBV19 and TRBJ2-1; unclear D gene. Trimming pared 1 base from V and 6 bases from J, leaving 16 bases between. The CDR3 sequence is 16 residues long. The germline V gene encodes CDR1 LNHDA and CDR2 SQIVND (reference sequence). As DNA, the CDR3 is TGTGCCAGTAGTATAGGGAAACAAGCACCAGGCAATGAGCAGTTCTTC. It yields the protein CASSIGKQAPGNEQFF.

J is TRBJ2-3 and V is TRBV28, with TRBD2 identical over 9 bases. CDR3 length equals 18 residues. Germline CDR1 is MDHEN and CDR2 is SYDVKM. The V and J ends lost 6 bases and 5 bases, in that order; junction bases with no gene match: 18. The CDR3 is CASSLLGLAGRLGDTQYF. For the CDR3, the DNA is TGTGCCAGCAGCCTCCTAGGGCTAGCGGGAAGATTGGGAGATACGCAGTATTTT.

This chain links TRBV4-1 with TRBJ2-1, with D hard to call. CDR1 and CDR2 (germline): MGHRA, YSYEKL. Deletions cut 2 bases from V and 5 bases from J, with 16 bases between. The CDR3 is 16 residues long. CDR3 residues: CASSQPRLVANNEQFF. The DNA of the CDR3 is TGCGCCAGCAGCCAACCTCGGTTAGTGGCGAACAATGAGCAGTTCTTC.

This chain links TRBV14 with TRBJ2-3; 11 bases align to TRBD1. The germline V gene has CDR1 SGHDN and CDR2 FVKESK. This CDR3 contains 16 residues. Trimming cost V 4 bases and J 4 bases; bases outside gene matches: 7. DNA for the CDR3: TGTGCCAGCAGCCGAGACCAGGGACAGGGGGCAGATACGCAGTATTTT. This sequence encodes CASSRDQGQGADTQYF.

V usage is TRBV2 and J usage is TRBJ2-2; the D gene is possibly TRBD2 (6 bases). The CDR3 extends over 16 amino acids. V lost 3 bases and J 0 bases, leaving 11 bases between the germline ends. Germline loops: CDR1 SNHLY, CDR2 FYNNEI. CDR3 sequence: CASSEWDLTNTGELFF. DNA for the CDR3: TGTGCCAGCAGTGAGTGGGACTTAACGAACACCGGGGAGCTGTTTTTT. Based on the CDR3 plus reference TRBV2 and TRBJ2-2, the full variable domain is EPEVTQTPSHQVTQMGQEVILRCVPISNHLYFYWYRQILGQKVEFLVSFYNNEISEKSEIFDDQFSVERPDGSNFTLKIRSTKLEDSAMYFCASSEWDLTNTGELFFGEGSRLTVL.